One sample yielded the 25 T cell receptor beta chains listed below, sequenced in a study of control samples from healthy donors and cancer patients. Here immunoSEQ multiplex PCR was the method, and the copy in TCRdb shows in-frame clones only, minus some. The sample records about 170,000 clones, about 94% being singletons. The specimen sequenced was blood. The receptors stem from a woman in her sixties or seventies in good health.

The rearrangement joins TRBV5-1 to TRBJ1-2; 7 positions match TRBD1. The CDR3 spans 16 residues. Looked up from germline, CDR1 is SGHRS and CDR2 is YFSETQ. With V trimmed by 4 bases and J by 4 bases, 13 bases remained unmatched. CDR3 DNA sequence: TGCGCCAGCAGCGTGTCGGGACAGCAAGGCGGCTATGGCTACACCTTC. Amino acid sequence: CASSVSGQQGGYGYTF.

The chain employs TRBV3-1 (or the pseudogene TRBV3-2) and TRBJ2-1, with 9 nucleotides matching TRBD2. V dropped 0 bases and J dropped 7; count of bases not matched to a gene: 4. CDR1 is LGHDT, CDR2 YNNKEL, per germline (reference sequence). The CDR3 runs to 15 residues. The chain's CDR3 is CASSQDGRGGNEQFF. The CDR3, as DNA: TGTGCCAGCAGCCAAGATGGGCGGGGGGGAAATGAGCAGTTCTTC.

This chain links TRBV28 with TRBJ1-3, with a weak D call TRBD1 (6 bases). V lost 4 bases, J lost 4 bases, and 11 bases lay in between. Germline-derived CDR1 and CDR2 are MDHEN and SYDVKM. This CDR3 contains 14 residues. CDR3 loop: CASSSTGPGNTIYF. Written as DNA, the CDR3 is TGTGCCAGCAGTTCCACAGGGCCCGGAAACACCATATATTTT.

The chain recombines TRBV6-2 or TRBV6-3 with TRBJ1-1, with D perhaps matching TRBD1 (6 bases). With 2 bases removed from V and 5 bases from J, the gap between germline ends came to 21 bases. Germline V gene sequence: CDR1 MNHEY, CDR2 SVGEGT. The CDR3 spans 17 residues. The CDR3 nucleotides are TGTGCCAGCAGTTACACCCCCGGGGGGGGGCTGGGGACTGAAGCTTTCTTT. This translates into CASSYTPGGGLGTEAFF.

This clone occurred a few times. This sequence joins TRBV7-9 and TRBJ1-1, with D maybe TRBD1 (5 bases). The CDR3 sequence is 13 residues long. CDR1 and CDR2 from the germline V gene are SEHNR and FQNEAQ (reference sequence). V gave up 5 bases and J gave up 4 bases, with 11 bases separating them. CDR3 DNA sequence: TGTGCCAGCAGCCCCGCGGGGCCCACTGAAGCTTTCTTT. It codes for CASSPAGPTEAFF.

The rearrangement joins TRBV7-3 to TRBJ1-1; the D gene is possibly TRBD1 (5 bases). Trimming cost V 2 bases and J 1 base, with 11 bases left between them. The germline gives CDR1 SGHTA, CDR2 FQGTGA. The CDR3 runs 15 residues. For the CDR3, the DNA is TGTGCCAGCAGCTTACAGGGTTCTGCGAACACTGAAGCTTTCTTT. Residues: CASSLQGSANTEAFF.

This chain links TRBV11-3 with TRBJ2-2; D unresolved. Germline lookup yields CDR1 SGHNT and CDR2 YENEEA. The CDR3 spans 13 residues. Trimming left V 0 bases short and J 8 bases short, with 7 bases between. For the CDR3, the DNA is TGTGCCAGCAGCTTAGAGTCCCCGGGGGAGCTGTTTTTT. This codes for CASSLESPGELFF.

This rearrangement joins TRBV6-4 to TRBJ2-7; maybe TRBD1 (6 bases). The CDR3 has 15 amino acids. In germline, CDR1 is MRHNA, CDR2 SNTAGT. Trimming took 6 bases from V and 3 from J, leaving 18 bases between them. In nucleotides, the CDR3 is TGTGCCAGCAGCGCGGACAGCCGAGGGGGCTACGAGCAGTACTTC. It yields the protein CASSADSRGGYEQYF.

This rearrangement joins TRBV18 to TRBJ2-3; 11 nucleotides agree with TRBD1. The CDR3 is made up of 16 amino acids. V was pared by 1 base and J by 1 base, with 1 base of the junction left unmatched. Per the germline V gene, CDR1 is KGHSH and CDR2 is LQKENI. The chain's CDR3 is CASSPLGQGGTDTQYF. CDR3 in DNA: TGTGCCAGCTCACCACTGGGACAGGGGGGCACAGATACGCAGTATTTT.

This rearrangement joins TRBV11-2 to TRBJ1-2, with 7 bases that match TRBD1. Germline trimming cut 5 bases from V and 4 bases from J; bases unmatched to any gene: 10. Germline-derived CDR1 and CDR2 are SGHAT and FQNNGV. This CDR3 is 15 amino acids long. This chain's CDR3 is CASSLSRDSTYGYTF. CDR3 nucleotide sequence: TGTGCCAGCAGCCTCAGCCGGGACAGCACCTATGGCTACACCTTC. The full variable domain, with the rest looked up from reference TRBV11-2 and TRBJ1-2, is EAGVAQSPRYKIIEKRQSVAFWCNPISGHATLYWYQQILGQGPKLLIQFQNNGVVDDSQLPKDRFSAERLKGVDSTLKIQPAKLEDSAVYLCASSLSRDSTYGYTFGSGTRLTVV.

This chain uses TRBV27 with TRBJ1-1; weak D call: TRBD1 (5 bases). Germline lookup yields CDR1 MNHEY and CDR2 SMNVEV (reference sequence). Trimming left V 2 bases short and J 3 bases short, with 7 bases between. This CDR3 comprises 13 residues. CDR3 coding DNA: TGTGCCAGCAGTTTAAGAGGGGACACTGAAGCTTTCTTT. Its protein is CASSLRGDTEAFF.

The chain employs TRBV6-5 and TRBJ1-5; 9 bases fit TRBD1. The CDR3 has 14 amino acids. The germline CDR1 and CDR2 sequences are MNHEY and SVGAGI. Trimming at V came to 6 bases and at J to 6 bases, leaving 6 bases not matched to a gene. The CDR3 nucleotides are TGTGCCAGCAGACAGGGGGCGCGTGGTCAGCCCCAGCATTTT. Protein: CASRQGARGQPQHF.

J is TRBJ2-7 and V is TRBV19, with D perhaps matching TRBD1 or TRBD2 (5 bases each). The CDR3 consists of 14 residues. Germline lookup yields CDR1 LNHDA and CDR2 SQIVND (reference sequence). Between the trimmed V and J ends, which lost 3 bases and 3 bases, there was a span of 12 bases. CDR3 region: CASSIRDGDYEQYF. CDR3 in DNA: TGTGCCAGTAGTATCCGGGACGGTGACTACGAGCAGTACTTC.

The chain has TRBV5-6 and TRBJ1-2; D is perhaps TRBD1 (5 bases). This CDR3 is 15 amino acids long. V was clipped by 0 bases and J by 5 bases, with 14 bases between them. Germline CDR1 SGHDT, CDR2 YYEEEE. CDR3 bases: TGTGCCAGCAGCTTGGACACACTAGGGGATTATGGCTACACCTTC. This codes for CASSLDTLGDYGYTF.

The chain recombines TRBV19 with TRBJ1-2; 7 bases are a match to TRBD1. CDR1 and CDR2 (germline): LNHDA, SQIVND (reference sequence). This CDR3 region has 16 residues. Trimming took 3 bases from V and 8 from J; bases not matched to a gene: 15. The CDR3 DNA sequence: TGTGCCAGTAGTATCCCCCGGACAGGCCTAAATGGAGGCTACACCTTC. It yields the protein CASSIPRTGLNGGYTF.

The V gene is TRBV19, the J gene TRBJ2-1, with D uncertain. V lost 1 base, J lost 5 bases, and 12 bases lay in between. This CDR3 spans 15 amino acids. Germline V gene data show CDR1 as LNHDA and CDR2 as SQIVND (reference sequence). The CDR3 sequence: CASSIGRGVNNEQFF. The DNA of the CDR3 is TGTGCCAGTAGTATAGGGCGCGGAGTAAACAATGAGCAGTTCTTC.

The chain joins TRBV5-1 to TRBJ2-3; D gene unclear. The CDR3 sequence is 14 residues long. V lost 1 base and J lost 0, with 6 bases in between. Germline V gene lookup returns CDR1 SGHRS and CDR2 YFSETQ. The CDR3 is CASSLTDSTDTQYF. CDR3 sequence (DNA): TGCGCCAGCAGCTTGACAGATAGCACAGATACGCAGTATTTT.

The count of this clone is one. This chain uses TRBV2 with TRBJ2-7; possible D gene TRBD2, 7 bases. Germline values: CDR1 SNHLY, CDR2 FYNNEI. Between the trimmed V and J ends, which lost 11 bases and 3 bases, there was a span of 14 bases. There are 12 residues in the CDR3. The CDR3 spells CAGGGGHYEQYF. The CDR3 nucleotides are TGTGCCGGAGGGGGGGGGCACTACGAGCAGTACTTC.

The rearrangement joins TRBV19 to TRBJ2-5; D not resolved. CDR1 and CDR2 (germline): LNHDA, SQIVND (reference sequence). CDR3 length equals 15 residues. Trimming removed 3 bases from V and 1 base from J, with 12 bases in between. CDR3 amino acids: CASSMGGKGQETQYF. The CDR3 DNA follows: TGTGCCAGTAGTATGGGCGGAAAGGGCCAAGAGACCCAGTACTTC.

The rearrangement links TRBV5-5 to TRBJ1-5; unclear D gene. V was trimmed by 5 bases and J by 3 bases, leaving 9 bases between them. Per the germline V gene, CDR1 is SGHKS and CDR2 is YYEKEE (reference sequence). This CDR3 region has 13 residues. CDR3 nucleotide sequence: TGTGCCAGCAGTTACAGTTCCAATCAGCCCCAGCATTTT. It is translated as CASSYSSNQPQHF.

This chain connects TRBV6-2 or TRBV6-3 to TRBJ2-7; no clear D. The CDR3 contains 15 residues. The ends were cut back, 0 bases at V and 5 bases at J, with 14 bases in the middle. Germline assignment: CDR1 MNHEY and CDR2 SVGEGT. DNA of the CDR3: TGTGCCAGCAGTTACTCGATACTCCTTCGGGACGAGCAGTACTTC. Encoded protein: CASSYSILLRDEQYF.

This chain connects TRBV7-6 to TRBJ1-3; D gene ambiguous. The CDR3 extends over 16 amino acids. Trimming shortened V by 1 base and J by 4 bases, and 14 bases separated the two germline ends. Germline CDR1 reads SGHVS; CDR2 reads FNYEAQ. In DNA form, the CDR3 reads TGTGCCAGCAGCTTAGGATTACCGGGGTCCGGAAACACCATATATTTT. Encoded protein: CASSLGLPGSGNTIYF.

This chain's CDR3 is CASSLSENTEAFF. CDR3 bases: TGTGCCAGCAGCTTGTCCGAGAACACTGAAGCTTTCTTT. The gene calls are TRBV5-4 and TRBJ1-1; D not certain. The CDR3 has 13 residues. Deletions cut 1 base from V and 1 base from J, with 5 bases between. Germline assignment: CDR1 SGHNT and CDR2 YYREEE (reference sequence).

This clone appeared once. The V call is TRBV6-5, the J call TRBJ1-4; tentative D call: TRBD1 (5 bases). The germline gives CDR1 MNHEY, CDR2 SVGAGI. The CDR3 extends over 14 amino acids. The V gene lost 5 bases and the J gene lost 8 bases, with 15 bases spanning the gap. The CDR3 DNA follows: TGTGCCAGCAGTCCCCGGGGCAGGGACGAAAAACTGTTTTTT. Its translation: CASSPRGRDEKLFF.

The CDR3 DNA is TGTGCCAGCAGCTTCACAAGGGACCCCCTAGGGAATGAGCAGTTCTTC. Its translation: CASSFTRDPLGNEQFF. The rearrangement joins TRBV7-3 to TRBJ2-1; D is perhaps TRBD1 or TRBD2 (5 bases each). The germline V gene has CDR1 SGHTA and CDR2 FQGTGA. This CDR3 spans 16 amino acids. V was shortened by 3 bases and J by 7 bases, with 19 bases between the two germline ends.